This is a list of T cell receptor beta chains from one sample in a study of shared clonotypes between healthy human individuals. The table came from immunoSEQ multiplex PCR; TCRdb's copy has only in-frame clones and leaves some out. Here the sample spans about 2 million clones, over 85% being singletons. The sample comprised naive CD8+ T cells sorted from blood. These receptors all come from a man in his late teens or twenties in good health. Each CDR3 is given with its conserved first and last residue. A D gene is named only where the DNA matches it firmly. A clone size is listed for some rows: how often the clone was seen (once, few, many), or a class if it is expanded.

j_gene	abundance	d_gene	v_gene	CDR3aa	CDR3nt
TRBJ2-7	NA	NA	TRBV7-9	CASNRDQDEQYF	TGTGCCAGCAATAGAGACCAGGACGAGCAGTACTTC
TRBJ1-2	NA	NA	TRBV19	CASSPRTDQNYGYTF	TGTGCCAGTAGTCCCCGAACAGACCAAAACTATGGCTACACCTTC
TRBJ1-3	NA	NA	TRBV7-8	CASSLALVGGFSGNTIYF	TGTGCCAGCAGCTTAGCGCTCGTGGGGGGTTTCTCTGGAAACACCATATATTTT
TRBJ2-3	NA	TRBD2	TRBV11-2	CASSFSGDLDTQYF	TGTGCCAGCAGCTTTAGCGGGGACCTAGATACGCAGTATTTT
TRBJ2-1	NA	NA	TRBV7-9	CASSFTRNEQFF	TGTGCCAGCAGTTTTACACGCAATGAGCAGTTCTTC
TRBJ2-1	NA	NA	TRBV25-1	CASRRRANEQFF	TGTGCCAGCAGAAGAAGGGCAAATGAGCAGTTCTTC
TRBJ2-1	NA	NA	TRBV28	CASSLDGFYNEQFF	TGTGCCAGCAGTTTGGATGGGTTTTACAATGAGCAGTTCTTC
TRBJ2-1	NA	TRBD2	TRBV6-5	CASGGSHNEQFF	TGTGCCAGCGGCGGGAGCCACAATGAGCAGTTCTTC
TRBJ2-4	NA	TRBD2	TRBV13	CASSSTFSGPKNIQYF	TGTGCCAGCAGCTCCACGTTTAGCGGGCCCAAAAACATTCAGTACTTC
TRBJ1-1	NA	NA	TRBV13	CASSPPRPAQTEAFF	TGTGCCAGCAGCCCTCCTCGGCCAGCTCAAACTGAAGCTTTCTTT
TRBJ1-1	once	NA	TRBV10-2	CASSEEGPEAFF	TGCGCCAGCAGTGAAGAGGGCCCTGAAGCTTTCTTT
TRBJ2-7	NA	NA	TRBV27	CASSYRSSYEQYF	TGTGCCAGCAGCTATAGGAGCTCCTACGAGCAGTACTTC
TRBJ2-7	NA	NA	TRBV9	CASSARQGGEQYF	TGTGCCAGCAGCGCCCGACAGGGAGGCGAGCAGTACTTC
TRBJ2-1	NA	NA	TRBV6-1	CASSLYNEQFF	TGTGCCAGCAGTTTATACAATGAGCAGTTCTTC
TRBJ1-6	NA	NA	TRBV6-1	CASSEWGISNSPLHF	TGTGCCAGCAGTGAATGGGGTATCAGTAATTCACCCCTCCACTTT
TRBJ2-2	NA	NA	TRBV29-1	CSVQMGAGDTGELFF	TGCAGCGTCCAAATGGGGGCTGGTGACACCGGGGAGCTGTTTTTT
TRBJ1-1	NA	NA	TRBV25-1	CASGSRTEAFF	TGTGCCAGCGGTAGTAGGACTGAAGCTTTCTTT
TRBJ2-1	NA	NA	TRBV27	CASRLMALAVEQFF	TGTGCCAGCAGGCTTATGGCGCTGGCGGTTGAGCAGTTCTTC
TRBJ2-6	NA	NA	TRBV7-9	CASGGATVSGANVLTF	TGTGCCAGCGGGGGTGCAACCGTCTCTGGGGCCAACGTCCTGACTTTC
TRBJ1-5	NA	TRBD1	TRBV4-1	CASSQVGQEGQPQHF	TGCGCCAGCAGCCAAGTGGGACAGGAGGGTCAGCCCCAGCATTTT
TRBJ2-7	once	NA	TRBV6-5	CASSYSSSPYEQYF	TGTGCCAGCAGTTACTCCTCCAGTCCCTACGAGCAGTACTTC
TRBJ1-2	NA	NA	TRBV5-1	CASSPSSGSGFGYTF	TGCGCCAGCAGCCCCTCTTCCGGTTCTGGGTTTGGCTACACCTTC
TRBJ2-7	NA	NA	TRBV5-6	CASSFSGRAYEQYF	TGTGCCAGCAGCTTTTCAGGCAGGGCCTACGAGCAGTACTTC
TRBJ1-1	NA	TRBD1	TRBV18	CASSPTGGAPNTEAFF	TGTGCCAGCTCGCCCACAGGGGGCGCGCCGAACACTGAAGCTTTCTTT
TRBJ2-3	NA	NA	TRBV7-9	CASSRSENTQYF	TGTGCCAGCAGCCGGAGCGAAAATACGCAGTATTTT
TRBJ2-7	NA	NA	TRBV7-9	CASSLAPDFSYEQYF	TGTGCCAGCAGCTTAGCTCCGGACTTCTCCTACGAGCAGTACTTC
TRBJ2-7	NA	TRBD1	TRBV2	CASSLSGTGYYEQYF	TGTGCCAGCAGTCTCTCCGGGACAGGGTACTACGAGCAGTACTTC
TRBJ2-5	NA	TRBD2	TRBV6-5	CAPPGSGGDQETQYF	TGTGCCCCGCCTGGGTCCGGGGGGGATCAAGAGACCCAGTACTTC
TRBJ2-7	NA	NA	TRBV10-2	CASIDRLSSYEQYF	TGCGCCAGCATAGACAGGCTATCTTCCTACGAGCAGTACTTC
TRBJ2-3	NA	NA	TRBV7-9	CASSSFLEGPFPDTQYF	TGTGCCAGCAGCTCTTTTCTAGAAGGACCCTTTCCAGATACGCAGTATTTT
TRBJ1-2	NA	NA	TRBV7-8	CASSPSGNGEGYTF	TGTGCCAGCAGCCCATCGGGGAATGGAGAGGGCTACACCTTC
TRBJ1-1	NA	NA	TRBV4-1	CASSRLTASNTEAFF	TGCGCCAGCAGCCGCCTTACGGCGTCGAACACTGAAGCTTTCTTT
TRBJ1-2	NA	TRBD1	TRBV5-4	CASSLGGQRWDGYTF	TGTGCCAGCAGCTTGGGGGGACAGAGGTGGGATGGCTACACCTTC
TRBJ2-2	few	NA	TRBV7-6	CASSLGGTGELFF	TGTGCCAGCAGCTTAGGGGGGACCGGGGAGCTGTTTTTT
TRBJ1-5	NA	TRBD1	TRBV7-9	CASSSDRVDQPQHF	TGTGCCAGCAGCTCAGACAGGGTGGATCAGCCCCAGCATTTT
TRBJ2-2	NA	TRBD1	TRBV4-1	CASSSTPTGKNTGELFF	TGCGCCAGCAGCTCTACACCGACAGGGAAGAACACCGGGGAGCTGTTTTTT
TRBJ1-5	NA	NA	TRBV27	CASSLMMDQPQHF	TGTGCCAGCAGTTTAATGATGGATCAGCCCCAGCATTTT
TRBJ2-7	NA	NA	TRBV5-5	CASSPFVSEQYF	TGTGCCAGCAGCCCCTTCGTGAGCGAGCAGTACTTC
TRBJ2-7	NA	NA	TRBV5-1	CASSSRGLESYEQYF	TGCGCCAGCAGCAGTCGGGGTCTGGAATCCTACGAGCAGTACTTC
TRBJ1-5	NA	TRBD1	TRBV29-1	CSVEEATGFQHF	TGCAGCGTTGAAGAGGCGACAGGGTTCCAGCATTTT
TRBJ1-1	NA	NA	TRBV6-1	CASRGDGNTEAFF	TGTGCCAGCAGGGGGGACGGAAACACTGAAGCTTTCTTT
TRBJ2-1	NA	NA	TRBV10-3	CAIRDKRATYNEQFF	TGTGCCATCAGGGACAAGCGGGCAACCTACAATGAGCAGTTCTTC